In its sample, the clone carrying this TCR beta chain was seen once. The antigen is not known. V trimming: 2 bases; J trimming: 4 bases; junction bases outside the gene matches: 13. The length of the CDR3 is 18 residues. Germline V gives CDR1 MNHEY, CDR2 SVGEGT. A second PCR of about 6 to 11 cycles used a sample-barcoded 5' primer and a J-beta primer mix. Each CDR3 protein gets one entry after TCRdb re-called the 5' RACE reads with MiXCR. The data show 1.4 million to 1.5 million distinct CDR3 sequences, 42% seen once. The data were obtained in a study of blood T cells in healthy people across ages. Points from the study as a whole: Calculation of diversity from one million T cells yielded estimates considered to be underestimates.

The clonotype comes from a woman in her late teens or twenties in good health. Sequenced input: blood. V usage is TRBV6-2 or TRBV6-3 and J usage is TRBJ2-5, with 10 bases aligning to TRBD2. CDR3 loop: CASSYASGPSGSRETQYF. The CDR3 region has the DNA TGTGCCAGCAGTTACGCATCCGGACCTAGCGGGAGCAGAGAGACCCAGTACTTC.